The entry below gives a single TCR beta chain sequence along with its context. No antigen is known for it. V was clipped by 3 bases and J by 8 bases, with 13 bases between them. Per germline, CDR1 MGHDK and CDR2 SYGVNS. CDR3 length equals 14 residues. TCR templates, about 97,000 per sample, were assayed. Clones were sequenced by immunoSEQ multiplex PCR, and TCRdb holds only the in-frame ones, with some missing. The sample has under 100,000 clones; about 95% are singletons. The sample comes from a study of siplizumab effects on memory and regulatory T cells. Regarding the study as a whole: Unstimulated subsets accounted for the mapping of only a minor share of the clones that were alloreactive. The authors did not confirm suppressive function in proliferating Tregs from siplizumab cultures.

The chain joins TRBV25-1 to TRBJ1-4; no reliable D call. This TCR came from a human donor in good health. Sequencing was done on a sample of non-Treg CD4+ T cells sorted from blood. This CDR3 reads CASSDGNNEEKLFF. The CDR3 coding sequence is TGTGCCAGCAGTGACGGGAATAATGAAGAAAAACTGTTTTTT.